The sequence of this TCR beta chain was determined in a study of T cell responses to AZD1222 COVID-19 vaccine (dated by TCRdb to the early 2020s). For context, the study as a whole: AZD1222 recipients given second doses at about 4 weeks or at about 12 weeks were pooled, since spike-specific TCR depth and breadth were not found to differ between the two schedules. A total of 230 to 250 trial participants underwent TCR sequencing, of whom about 200 received two doses of AZD1222 and 26 received two doses of the MenACWY control vaccine. Enrollment into the trials was organized by age into subgroups of 18-55, 56-69 and 70-plus years, and those subgroups contained around 150, 28 and 57 TCR-sequenced participants, respectively.

The CDR3 regions of human TCRbeta chains were analyzed by immunosequencing. The authors' pipeline ran thus. TCRs in the repertoires were matched against a reference library of SARS-CoV-2-specific TCRs that had been generated with the MIRA antigen-specificity platform. Breadth was defined as the fraction of unique TCRs that were SARS-CoV-2-associated. Depth was defined as the fraction of total T cells that were SARS-CoV-2-associated. Using the MIRA data, each spike-specific TCR was assigned both to the spike region to which the TCR was reactive and to a CD4 or CD8 class. Log10-transformed breadth and depth values were compared by one-way ANOVA with Sidak's multiple comparisons tests. In TCRdb, the immuneACCESS table is reduced to in-frame sequences with V and J assigned. These tables do not hold every clone; where another copy was compared, an unresolved V gene accounts for under half, and the others remain unexplained. The DNA was the basis for D and trimming; V, J and clone size are from that table. The sample data list about 100,000 clones, and 88% of these were observed just once. In total, the top ten clones hold 1.8% of the sample.

Summary of the overall study and its limitations: Conclusions about previously exposed vaccinees were limited because only six AZD1222 recipients were SARS-CoV-2 seropositive at baseline. After two AZD1222 doses, spike-specific TCR breadth and depth were significantly higher than at day 0 and than in MenACWY recipients. No day 14 peak-response samples were available, so repertoires were characterized only after the peak T cell response. The whole spike protein was spanned by vaccine-associated CD4 TCRs, and dominant responses were seen in regions 160-218 and 743-854. Participants were mostly white British and included more females than males, and it was suggested by the authors that clonal diversity may have been underestimated. Reportedly, close to half of the unique spike-specific TCRs recognized epitopes lying outside the regions that are mutated in the B.1.351 and B.1.1.7 variants. In the small 56-69-year group, the increase in depth fell short of significance, most likely because of low power.

Measured from the cysteine to the phenylalanine, the CDR3 is 16 residues long. Only CDR3 DNA remains: 48 bases, in frame from the first base. Looking up the germline V gene yields CDR1 SGDLS and CDR2 YYNGEE. V loses 0 bases, J loses 0 bases, and the germline ends lie 9 bases apart. On this clone itself: The antigen it recognizes is unknown. One base away there is no much larger clone; base qualities are not given.

What the time point label conveys for this sample: baseline before first vaccination. Samples from vaccinated people were obtained from the UK trials COV001 and COV002, which included a single-blind randomized controlled phase 2/3 trial of AZD1222 (ChAdOx1 nCoV-19) in healthy adults. For TCRbeta chain sequencing, PBMC samples from trial participants were taken at day 0 and at day 28 after the second dose. Sequencing was performed on peripheral blood, taken on day 0 of AZD1222 vaccination. The chain is assembled from TRBV9 and TRBJ2-2, with the D gene not clear enough to name. The TCR originated in an adult in good health. The DNA sequence follows: TGTGCCAGCAGCGTAGGCGAGTTCTCGAACACCGGGGAGCTGTTTTTT. Its protein is CASSVGEFSNTGELFF.